This paragraph reports one TCR beta chain. The V segment lost 6 bases and the J segment 7 bases; nucleotides outside the gene matches: 15. This CDR3 contains 15 residues. Looked up from germline, CDR1 is SQVTM and CDR2 is ANQGSEA. This entry is derived from a study of blood T cells in healthy people across ages. Alongside a J-beta primer mix, a sample-barcoded 5' primer served in a second PCR lasting about 6 to 11 cycles. A template-switch adaptor that had 12 random nucleotides put a tag on each cDNA molecule. TCRdb processed the 5' RACE reads anew with MiXCR; each CDR3 protein has one entry. This repertoire shows about a million distinct CDR3 sequences, about 51% found once; its top ten account for 20% to 25%.

The genes are TRBV29-1 and TRBJ2-1, with TRBD1 identical over 7 bases. The sample comprised blood. The receptor's source is a woman aged 60-70 years in good health. The CDR3 DNA follows: TGCAGCGTCCAAATCTATCAGGGGGACACGAATGAGCAGTTCTTC. Translated: CSVQIYQGDTNEQFF.